These 32 T cell receptor beta chains share one sample of origin, sequenced in a study of T cell responses to AZD1222 COVID-19 vaccine. The repertoire was sequenced with immunoSEQ multiplex PCR; TCRdb's copy has only in-frame clones and lacks some. The top ten hold 1.7% of the sample, which has 95,000 to 150,000 clones, about 90% seen once. The source was peripheral blood, collected on day 0 of AZD1222 vaccination. The receptors shown here come from an adult in good health.

This clone was picked up a small number of times. The rearrangement links TRBV5-1 to TRBJ2-7; D possibly corresponds to TRBD1 (6 bases). Trimming took off 4 bases at V and 0 bases at J, with 14 bases between the two ends. In germline, CDR1 is SGHRS, CDR2 YFSETQ. CDR3 length: 15 residues. The DNA of the CDR3 is TGCGCCAGCAGCGGACAGCCCGGCGGCTCCTACGAGCAGTACTTC. Its protein product is CASSGQPGGSYEQYF.

This chain uses TRBV5-8 with TRBJ1-2; D not resolved. This CDR3 region has 11 residues. Germline CDR1 and CDR2: SGHTS and YDEGEE. V was trimmed by 4 bases and J by 3 bases, leaving 4 bases between them. CDR3 in DNA: TGTGCCAGCAGCCCTCACTATGGCTACACCTTC. It yields the protein CASSPHYGYTF.

V and J are TRBV2 and TRBJ1-6, with 7 positions matching TRBD1. With 3 bases clipped from V and 14 bases from J, the junction kept 7 bases outside the gene matches. Germline V gene data show CDR1 as SNHLY and CDR2 as FYNNEI. The CDR3 is 13 amino acids. The DNA of the CDR3 is TGTGCCAGCAGTGAGGGGGACAGCGTAGCCCTCCACTTT. The encoded protein is CASSEGDSVALHF. Filled out from reference TRBV2 and TRBJ1-6, the complete variable domain reads EPEVTQTPSHQVTQMGQEVILRCVPISNHLYFYWYRQILGQKVEFLVSFYNNEISEKSEIFDDQFSVERPDGSNFTLKIRSTKLEDSAMYFCASSEGDSVALHFGNGTRLTVT.

The chain has TRBV6-2 or TRBV6-3 and TRBJ1-4; D is ambiguous. This CDR3 is 16 amino acids long. CDR1 is MNHEY and CDR2 is SVGEGT in the germline V gene. V was shortened by 2 bases and J by 0 bases, with 10 bases between the two germline ends. The CDR3 region is CASSYGQDATNEKLFF. In nucleotides, the CDR3 is TGTGCCAGCAGTTACGGGCAGGATGCAACTAATGAAAAACTGTTTTTT.

The chain couples TRBV18 to TRBJ1-3; no clear D. From germline, CDR1 is KGHSH and CDR2 LQKENI. CDR3 length: 17 residues. Trimming removed 0 bases from V and 0 bases from J, with 12 bases in between. For the CDR3, the DNA is TGTGCCAGCTCACCACCTACCGGAAACCCCTCTGGAAACACCATATATTTT. Residues: CASSPPTGNPSGNTIYF.

The rearrangement links TRBV4-1 to TRBJ1-5, with 8 bases that match TRBD1. CDR3 length: 15 amino acids. V lost 0 bases, J lost 7 bases, and 5 bases stayed unmatched. Germline CDR1 MGHRA, CDR2 YSYEKL. This CDR3 reads CASSQDGQGRQPQHF. DNA for the CDR3: TGCGCCAGCAGCCAAGACGGACAGGGACGGCAGCCCCAGCATTTT.

This clone was recorded once. The chain links TRBV7-2 to TRBJ2-3; TRBD1 matches at 8 bases. The CDR3 is made up of 16 amino acids. The J segment lost 6 bases and the V segment lost 2 bases, leaving 10 bases of the junction unmatched. Looked up from germline, CDR1 is SGHTA and CDR2 is FQGNSA. CDR3 loop: CASSLSPGGIGDTQYF. In DNA, the CDR3 is TGTGCCAGCAGCTTATCGCCAGGGGGCATTGGTGATACGCAGTATTTT.

The rearrangement uses TRBV7-2 and TRBJ2-5; 9 positions agree with TRBD2. With 2 bases clipped from V and 3 bases from J, the junction kept 7 bases outside the gene matches. The CDR3 contains 16 residues. Germline V gives CDR1 SGHTA, CDR2 FQGNSA. Written as DNA, the CDR3 is TGTGCCAGCAGCTTAAGTCTAGCGGGACCAAAAGAGACCCAGTACTTC. It is translated as CASSLSLAGPKETQYF.

In this sample, this clone turned up once. This chain connects TRBV6-2 or TRBV6-3 to TRBJ1-6; 10 bases align to TRBD1. Trimming at V came to 1 base and at J to 10 bases, leaving 13 bases not matched to a gene. This CDR3 has 18 amino acids. From germline, CDR1 is MNHEY and CDR2 SVGEGT. CDR3 protein: CASSYFLSGTGEQSPLHF. CDR3 DNA sequence: TGTGCCAGCAGTTACTTCCTCTCCGGGACAGGGGAGCAATCACCCCTCCACTTT.

J is TRBJ2-1 and V is TRBV19; TRBD2 is a possible D gene (7 bases). CDR3 length: 16 residues. The germline gives CDR1 LNHDA, CDR2 SQIVND (reference sequence). V lost 0 bases to trimming and J lost 7 bases, with 16 bases between them. This CDR3 reads CASSIDLGGPRNEQFF. DNA for the CDR3: TGTGCCAGTAGTATAGATTTGGGGGGGCCCAGGAATGAGCAGTTCTTC.

The chain recombines TRBV18 with TRBJ1-4, with a possible D match to TRBD1 (6 bases). The germline V gene encodes CDR1 KGHSH and CDR2 LQKENI. CDR3 length: 20 amino acids. V was trimmed by 6 bases and J by 8 bases, leaving 34 bases between them. CDR3 DNA sequence: TGTGCCAGCTCTGCCCAGGAATCGTCTGGCCAAGGGGGAGATTGGGAAAAACTGTTTTTT. Its protein is CASSAQESSGQGGDWEKLFF.

This chain uses TRBV5-1 with TRBJ1-5, with a weak D call TRBD1 (5 bases). CDR1 and CDR2 (germline): SGHRS, YFSETQ. V dropped 5 bases and J dropped 5 bases, with 14 bases sitting between them. The CDR3 loop spans 14 amino acids. As DNA, the CDR3 is TGCGCCAGCAGGACGGGGCCAGTAGATCAGCCCCAGCATTTT. It yields the protein CASRTGPVDQPQHF.

The rearrangement links TRBV20-1 to TRBJ1-3, with TRBD1 as a possible D gene (5 bases). V lost 5 bases, J lost 11 bases, and 13 bases lay in between. CDR1 and CDR2 from the germline V gene are DFQATT and SNEGSKA (reference sequence). This CDR3 has 11 amino acids. In DNA form, the CDR3 reads TGCAGTGCTGACCGGGGCCCCGCCATATATTTT. It yields the protein CSADRGPAIYF.

In its sample, this clone was seen once. The chain is built from TRBV10-1 and TRBJ2-1; TRBD2 might be the D (5 bases). Germline-derived CDR1 and CDR2 are WNHNN and SYGVQD (reference sequence). Deletions cut 3 bases from V and 2 bases from J, with 11 bases between. This CDR3 has 15 amino acids. DNA of the CDR3: TGCGCCAGCAGTGAAACGGGGATGGCCTACAATGAGCAGTTCTTC. Translation: CASSETGMAYNEQFF.

The chain employs TRBV19 and TRBJ2-6; possibly TRBD2 for D (6 bases). Trimming left V 4 bases short and J 0 bases short, with 13 bases between. The CDR3 length is 17 residues. Germline V gene sequence: CDR1 LNHDA, CDR2 SQIVND (reference sequence). CDR3 coding DNA: TGTGCCAGTAGTAGGGGGGTCCCAAGCTCTGGGGCCAACGTCCTGACTTTC. Its protein is CASSRGVPSSGANVLTF.

V gene TRBV5-1 combines with J gene TRBJ1-1; 7 bases align to TRBD1. The CDR3 runs 14 residues. J lost 4 bases, V lost 3 bases, and 6 bases had no gene match. Per the germline V gene, CDR1 is SGHRS and CDR2 is YFSETQ. CDR3 in DNA: TGCGCCAGCAGCTCGGGACAGCTTGTCACTGAAGCTTTCTTT. Translated, it gives CASSSGQLVTEAFF.

The rearrangement joins TRBV14 to TRBJ1-2; D gene ambiguous. The CDR3 length is 13 residues. Trimming removed 3 bases at V and 0 bases at J, with 5 bases between. Germline V lookup: CDR1 SGHDN, CDR2 FVKESK. CDR3 sequence: CASSQGANYGYTF. CDR3 DNA sequence: TGTGCCAGCAGCCAGGGAGCTAACTATGGCTACACCTTC.

J is TRBJ2-1 and V is TRBV6-5; D call uncertain. This CDR3 has 16 residues. Trimming removed 2 bases at V and 3 bases at J, with 14 bases between. Looked up from germline, CDR1 is MNHEY and CDR2 is SVGAGI. This CDR3 is CASSYATSLGYNEQFF. The CDR3 coding sequence is TGTGCCAGCAGTTACGCGACCTCCCTGGGCTACAATGAGCAGTTCTTC.

The J gene is TRBJ1-5, the V gene TRBV29-1; D might be TRBD1 (6 bases). The CDR3 runs 13 residues. V dropped 6 bases and J dropped 2 bases, with 11 bases sitting between them. Germline V gene data show CDR1 as SQVTM and CDR2 as ANQGSEA. CDR3 in amino acids: CSVRGGGNQPQHF. CDR3 bases: TGCAGCGTGAGAGGGGGAGGCAATCAGCCCCAGCATTTT.

For the CDR3, the DNA is TGTGCCAGCAGCTTAGGCCGAGGAAACACCATATATTTT. This codes for CASSLGRGNTIYF. The V gene is TRBV13, the J gene TRBJ1-3, with no clear D. The CDR3 length is 13 residues. CDR1 and CDR2 (germline): PRHDT, FYEKMQ (reference sequence). The germline V and J ends were trimmed by 0 bases and 4 bases, with 4 bases remaining between them.

The chain uses TRBV28 and TRBJ1-2; D is unresolved. The CDR3 covers 12 residues. Trimming took 5 bases from V and 3 from J, leaving 7 bases between them. CDR1 MDHEN and CDR2 SYDVKM come from the germline V gene. The CDR3, as DNA: TGTGCCAGCAGTGAAGACTACTATGGCTACACCTTC. It codes for CASSEDYYGYTF.

The chain has TRBV4-1 and TRBJ2-3; 9 bases line up with TRBD2. V was clipped by 0 bases and J by 7 bases; unmatched bases: 5. There are 15 residues in the CDR3. Germline CDR1 and CDR2: MGHRA and YSYEKL. The CDR3 sequence: CASSQDLAGLYTQYF. CDR3 in DNA: TGCGCCAGCAGCCAAGACCTAGCGGGACTATATACGCAGTATTTT.

V gene TRBV19 combines with J gene TRBJ1-2; 10 bases align to TRBD1. The CDR3 extends over 18 amino acids. Germline V gene data show CDR1 as LNHDA and CDR2 as SQIVND (reference sequence). Losses at the gene ends were 5 bases for V and 4 bases for J; bases not matched to a gene: 16. As DNA, the CDR3 is TGTGCCAGTAGTCCAGGGACAGGGGTCGCACCTAGATTCTATGGCTACACCTTC. Protein product: CASSPGTGVAPRFYGYTF.

The V and J genes are TRBV18 and TRBJ2-3; D not certain. Germline CDR1 is KGHSH and CDR2 is LQKENI. Trimming shortened V by 1 base and J by 1 base, and 12 bases separated the two germline ends. This CDR3 region has 16 residues. The CDR3 DNA reads TGTGCCAGCTCACCACAGCTAGTTGAGGGCACAGATACGCAGTATTTT. Translating gives CASSPQLVEGTDTQYF. Variable domain in full (rest from reference TRBV18 and TRBJ2-3): NAGVMQNPRHLVRRRGQEARLRCSPMKGHSHVYWYRQLPEEGLKFMVYLQKENIIDESGMPKERFSAEFPKEGPSILRIQQVVRGDSAAYFCASSPQLVEGTDTQYFGPGTRLTVL.

This sequence joins TRBV9 and TRBJ1-3; D possibly corresponds to TRBD1 (5 bases). CDR1 is SGDLS, CDR2 YYNGEE, per germline. Trimming stripped 0 bases from V and 0 bases from J, with 10 bases between. This CDR3 region has 16 residues. CDR3 sequence reads: CASSVVPGPSGNTIYF. The DNA of the CDR3 is TGTGCCAGCAGCGTAGTACCGGGACCCTCTGGAAACACCATATATTTT.

V usage is TRBV7-3 and J usage is TRBJ2-1, with a possible D match to TRBD2 (6 bases). This CDR3 contains 16 residues. V was shortened by 5 bases and J by 2 bases, with 16 bases between the two germline ends. Germline V lookup: CDR1 SGHTA, CDR2 FQGTGA. The CDR3 DNA reads TGTGCCAGCAGCCGTGCGGGGACTGCCACCTACAATGAGCAGTTCTTC. It yields the protein CASSRAGTATYNEQFF.

The rearrangement joins TRBV27 to TRBJ1-1, with TRBD1 as a possible D gene (5 bases). Trimming pared 1 base from V and 1 base from J, leaving 10 bases between. The length of the CDR3 is 15 residues. Germline loops: CDR1 MNHEY, CDR2 SMNVEV (reference sequence). CDR3 residues: CASSLYSGPNTEAFF. CDR3 coding DNA: TGTGCCAGCAGTTTATATTCGGGGCCGAACACTGAAGCTTTCTTT.

This chain connects TRBV12-3 or TRBV12-4 to TRBJ1-2, with D possibly matching TRBD1 (5 bases). Trimming pared 4 bases from V and 2 bases from J, leaving 8 bases between. CDR3 length: 13 amino acids. The CDR3 DNA sequence: TGTGCCAGCAGTTCCCAGGGAAACTATGGCTACACCTTC. Translated: CASSSQGNYGYTF.

This chain joins TRBV5-1 and TRBJ2-1, with 8 bases matching TRBD2. This CDR3 comprises 15 residues. Germline CDR1 is SGHRS and CDR2 is YFSETQ. Trimming took 0 bases from V and 2 from J; bases not matched to a gene: 1. The CDR3 reads CASSLVAGPYNEQFF. The DNA of the CDR3 is TGCGCCAGCAGCTTGGTAGCGGGACCCTACAATGAGCAGTTCTTC.

The rearrangement joins TRBV5-4 to TRBJ2-5; 7 positions match TRBD1. Germline CDR1 and CDR2: SGHNT and YYREEE (reference sequence). The CDR3 sequence is 15 residues long. V shed 4 bases, J shed 3 bases, and the junction held 9 bases outside the gene matches. The CDR3: CASSERHTGEETQYF. For the CDR3, the DNA is TGTGCCAGCAGCGAACGGCACACAGGGGAAGAGACCCAGTACTTC.

V is TRBV30 and J is TRBJ1-6, with 8 bases that match TRBD1. CDR3 length equals 13 residues. The germline CDR1 and CDR2 sequences are GTSNPN and SVGIG (reference sequence). Unmatched junction bases numbered 1, after V lost 1 base and J lost 8 bases. The CDR3 spells CAWSAQGDSPLHF. The CDR3, as DNA: TGTGCCTGGAGTGCACAGGGGGATTCACCCCTCCACTTT.

The gene calls are TRBV30 and TRBJ1-6, with D possibly being TRBD1 (5 bases). This CDR3 is built from 14 residues. Germline V gene sequence: CDR1 GTSNPN, CDR2 SVGIG (reference sequence). Trimming removed 4 bases at V and 7 bases at J, with 14 bases between. For the CDR3, the DNA is TGTGCCTGGACCGAGGGGTGGGGAAATTCACCCCTCCACTTT. As protein: CAWTEGWGNSPLHF. Full variable domain (rest looked up from reference TRBV30 and TRBJ1-6): SQTIHQWPATLVQPVGSPLSLECTVEGTSNPNLYWYRQAAGRGLQLLFYSVGIGQISSEVPQNLSASRPQDRQFILSSKKLLLSDSGFYLCAWTEGWGNSPLHFGNGTRLTVT.